This entry describes one T cell receptor beta chain. What antigen it recognizes has not been identified. One base away there is no much larger clone; base qualities are not given. The CDR3 regions of human TCRbeta chains were subjected to immunosequencing. As for the original processing: TCRs in the repertoires were compared against a reference library of SARS-CoV-2-specific TCRs that had been generated with the MIRA antigen-specificity platform. Breadth was defined as the fraction of unique TCRs that were SARS-CoV-2-associated. Depth was defined as the fraction of total T cells that were SARS-CoV-2-associated. Using the MIRA data, every spike-specific TCR was mapped to the spike region that the TCR reacted to and assigned to either a CD4 or a CD8 class. Log10-transformed breadth and depth values were compared by one-way ANOVA with Sidak's multiple comparisons tests. TCRdb holds this immuneACCESS table with in-frame rearrangements only. Some clones are missing; in checked studies, unresolved V genes explain under half, and the rest has no known cause. V and J calls plus clone size are reproduced from that table; the DNA served to infer D and trimming. The sample table shows about 150,000 clones, and about nine tenths are seen once. 6.9% of the sample is in the top ten clones.

This record belongs to a study of T cell responses to AZD1222 COVID-19 vaccine (dated by TCRdb to 2020 to 2022). For the wider study: A total of over 230 trial participants underwent TCR sequencing, of whom 200 to 220 received two doses of AZD1222 and about 25 received two doses of the MenACWY control vaccine. Trial participants were enrolled by age into 18-55, 56-69 and 70-plus year subgroups, with roughly 160, 29 and 62 TCR-sequenced participants respectively. On the study overall, not on this receptor specifically: The vaccine-associated CD4 TCRs covered the entire spike protein, and the dominant responses fell in regions 160-218 and 743-854. Participants were mostly white British and included more females than males, and it was suggested by the authors that clonal diversity may have been underestimated. After two AZD1222 doses, spike-specific TCR breadth and depth were significantly higher than at day 0 and than in MenACWY recipients. In the small 56-69-year group, the increase in depth fell short of significance, most likely because of low power. Conclusions about previously exposed vaccinees are limited, since just 5 or 6 AZD1222 recipients were seropositive for SARS-CoV-2 at baseline. Nearly half of unique spike-specific TCRs reportedly recognized epitopes outside regions mutated in the B.1.351 and B.1.1.7 variants. No day 14 peak-response samples were available, so repertoires were characterized only after the peak T cell response.

Including the terminal cysteine and phenylalanine, the CDR3 comprises 12 residues. Here the CDR3 DNA is all that survives: 36 bases in frame from base 1. As encoded in the germline V gene, CDR1 is MDHEN while CDR2 is SYDVKM. V is clipped by 7 bases and J by 4 bases, and the sequence between their germline boundaries is 8 bases long. In light of the paper, this sample's time point label describes: sample from adult after SARS-CoV-2 infection, after symptom onset. A couple of convalescent COVID-19 patients, sampled after symptom onset from adults with prior SARS-CoV-2 infection, were also TCR-sequenced for comparison.

Specimen: peripheral blood, collected after recovery from COVID-19. This receptor was taken from an adult who had recovered from COVID-19. The sequence joins TRBV28 to TRBJ1-5, with the identity of the D gene unclear. The sequenced DNA is TGTGCCAGCAATGGGGTAAATCAGCCCCAGCATTTT. Its translation reads: CASNGVNQPQHF.